This section outlines one TCR beta chain sequence together with its context. What it binds is not known. The observed sequence ends 3 residues before the CDR3 terminus, with the missing tail filled in from the germline J gene. The data originate from a study of T cell clonality in common variable immunodeficiency. Libraries were prepared by immunoSEQ multiplex PCR; TCRdb keeps only in-frame clonotypes and omits some of them. Captured here are tens of thousands of clones, none seen once; the top ten comprise around 2.8%. Germline lookup yields CDR1 SGHTA and CDR2 FQGNSA. CDR3 size: 14 residues. General study findings and limits: CVID subjects had higher TCRbeta clonality than healthy controls, most marked in about a third. T cell subpopulation sequencing would be needed to explain CVID clonality.

Material: peripheral blood mononuclear cells. The clonotype comes from a person aged 18-69 years in good health. The rearrangement uses TRBV7-2 and TRBJ1-2; 8 bases align to TRBD1. CDR3 loop: CASSSGTGINDYTF. Partial CDR3 DNA: TGTGCCAGCAGCTCCGGGACAGGTATCAACGAC.